These 22 T cell receptor beta chains were sequenced from one sample in a study of T cells in Graves' hyperthyroidism and ophthalmopathy. The source material, RNA transcripts, was used to amplify TCR beta CDR3 regions. First-round RT-PCR targeting the TCR CDR3 was performed with the HTBI primer set. TCRdb analysed the multiplex PCR reads with MiXCR anew, one entry per CDR3 protein. This table has about 150,000 distinct CDR3 sequences, 22% appearing once. Sequencing was done on a sample of blood. These receptors were collected from a woman aged 45-65 years with Graves' hyperthyroidism that later progressed to Graves' ophthalmopathy.

This clonotype appeared a few times. The J gene is TRBJ1-6, the V gene TRBV20-1, with TRBD1 matching over 8 bases. The CDR3 length is 18 residues. After removal of 6 bases from V and 2 bases from J, the junction contained 15 bases not matched to a gene. The germline V gene has CDR1 DFQATT and CDR2 SNEGSKA (reference sequence). DNA for the CDR3: TGCAGTGCCTTCCAGACCTTTCGACAGGGGACCTATAATTCACCCCTCCACTTT. Translation gives CSAFQTFRQGTYNSPLHF.

Many counts were recorded for this clonotype. The rearrangement uses TRBV28 and TRBJ1-4, with unresolved D. Trimming removed 5 bases at V and 8 bases at J, with 6 bases between. Germline V lookup: CDR1 MDHEN, CDR2 SYDVKM. The CDR3 is made up of 11 amino acids. This CDR3 is CASSAREKLFF. Here the CDR3 DNA reads TGTGCCAGCAGTGCTCGGGAAAAACTGTTTTTT.

This clonotype has a count of ten or more. The V and J genes are TRBV28 and TRBJ2-2, with D hard to call. Germline-derived CDR1 and CDR2 are MDHEN and SYDVKM. The CDR3 sequence is 13 residues long. Trimming shortened V by 5 bases and J by 1 base, and 5 bases separated the two germline ends. The chain's CDR3 is CASSPENTGELFF. In DNA, the CDR3 is TGTGCCAGCAGTCCTGAGAACACCGGGGAGCTGTTTTTT.

Ten or more counts support this clonotype. This chain uses TRBV12-3 or TRBV12-4 with TRBJ2-1, with 9 bases that match TRBD2. The CDR3 loop spans 17 amino acids. V shed 1 base, J shed 7 bases, and the junction held 11 bases outside the gene matches. The CDR3 bases are TGTGCCAGCAGTTTAGGATCCCGGCTAGCGGGGAGGAATGAGCAGTTCTTC. It is translated as CASSLGSRLAGRNEQFF.

There are many counts of this clonotype. V usage is TRBV6-5 and J usage is TRBJ2-1, with TRBD2 identical over 11 bases. Trimming took 4 bases from V and 0 from J; bases not matched to a gene: 8. Germline V gene sequence: CDR1 MNHEY, CDR2 SVGAGI. The CDR3 has 18 amino acids. The CDR3 protein is CASSSSLAGGPSYNEQFF. CDR3 nucleotides: TGTGCCAGCAGTTCCTCGCTAGCGGGAGGCCCCTCCTACAATGAGCAGTTCTTC.

This clonotype has a count of ten or more. This rearrangement joins TRBV3-1 to TRBJ2-2; D may match TRBD1 or TRBD2 (5 bases each). The germline V gene has CDR1 LGHDT and CDR2 YNNKEL (reference sequence). The CDR3 sequence is 12 residues long. V shed 8 bases and J shed 4 bases, with 8 bases lying between them. The CDR3 here is CASAGTTGELFF. In DNA, the CDR3 is TGTGCCAGCGCAGGGACCACCGGGGAGCTGTTTTTT.

A remark on this clonotype: A much more abundant neighbour one base away suggests this may be a read error. V and J are TRBV7-2 and TRBJ2-1; D might be TRBD2 (5 bases). The CDR3 covers 15 residues. V dropped 5 bases and J dropped 3 bases, with 14 bases sitting between them. Germline V gives CDR1 SGHTA, CDR2 FQGNSA. The CDR3 coding sequence is TGTGCCAGCAGCCCTGACTATACATTCTACAATGAGCAGTTCTTC. Protein sequence: CASSPDYTFYNEQFF. The variable domain in full, with the rest retrieved from reference TRBV7-2 and TRBJ2-1, is GAGVSQSPSNKVTEKGKDVELRCDPISGHTALYWYRQSLGQGLEFLIYFQGNSAPDKSGLPSDRFSAERTGGSVSTLTIQRTQQEDSAVYLCASSPDYTFYNEQFFGPGTRLTVL.

This clonotype has at least ten counts. The chain employs TRBV5-1 and TRBJ2-1; the D is unclear. With 4 bases removed from V and 5 bases from J, the gap between germline ends came to 7 bases. The CDR3 is made up of 12 amino acids. Germline loops: CDR1 SGHRS, CDR2 YFSETQ. The CDR3 loop is CASSHPNNEQFF. In DNA form, the CDR3 reads TGCGCCAGCAGCCACCCAAACAATGAGCAGTTCTTC.

This clonotype appeared many times. The chain recombines TRBV20-1 with TRBJ2-7, with TRBD2 matching over 10 bases. The germline gives CDR1 DFQATT, CDR2 SNEGSKA (reference sequence). CDR3 size: 14 residues. V lost 7 bases, J lost 2 bases, and 8 bases stayed unmatched. The CDR3 loop is CSGRTSGITYEQYF. The CDR3 DNA is TGCAGTGGCCGAACTAGCGGGATAACCTACGAGCAGTACTTC.

This clonotype was counted many times. The genes are TRBV27 and TRBJ2-7, with D tentatively TRBD2 (7 bases). There are 14 residues in the CDR3. Per germline, CDR1 MNHEY and CDR2 SMNVEV (reference sequence). V was cut by 5 bases and J by 7 bases, with 18 bases left in between. This chain's CDR3 is CASSKLAQRGEQYF. The DNA for the CDR3 is TGTGCCAGCAGTAAACTAGCGCAGAGGGGGGAGCAGTACTTC.

This clonotype was counted ten times or more. The rearrangement uses TRBV7-8 and TRBJ1-2; D remains ambiguous. Germline assignment: CDR1 SGHVS and CDR2 FQNEAQ. The CDR3 spans 13 residues. The V end was cut by 5 bases, the J end by 0 bases, with 7 bases between. Written as DNA, the CDR3 is TGTGCCAGCAGCCTCCCTGCTAACTATGGCTACACCTTC. It is translated as CASSLPANYGYTF. Full variable domain (rest looked up from reference TRBV7-8 and TRBJ1-2): GAGVSQSPRYKVAKRGQDVALRCDPISGHVSLFWYQQALGQGPEFLTYFQNEAQLDKSGLPSDRFFAERPEGSVSTLKIQRTQQEDSAVYLCASSLPANYGYTFGSGTRLTVV.

In its sample, this clonotype was seen many times. The chain uses TRBV20-1 and TRBJ2-5; no reliable D call. V gave up 4 bases and J gave up 5 bases, with 11 bases separating them. Germline values: CDR1 DFQATT, CDR2 SNEGSKA (reference sequence). The CDR3 loop spans 12 amino acids. DNA of the CDR3: TGCAGTGCTATGGCTAGAACCGAGACCCAGTACTTC. Translation gives CSAMARTETQYF.

This clonotype came up many times. The chain recombines TRBV24-1 with TRBJ2-3; D may be TRBD1 (6 bases). Germline-derived CDR1 and CDR2 are KGHDR and SFDVKD. Trimming left V 3 bases short and J 0 bases short, with 9 bases between. There are 15 residues in the CDR3. The CDR3 sequence is CATSDGTRSTDTQYF. The DNA of the CDR3 is TGTGCCACCAGTGATGGGACAAGGAGCACAGATACGCAGTATTTT.

The chain combines TRBV14 with TRBJ2-1, with D perhaps TRBD1 or TRBD2 (5 bases each). Trimming left V 8 bases short and J 4 bases short, with 6 bases between. Germline lookup yields CDR1 SGHDN and CDR2 FVKESK. This CDR3 spans 11 amino acids. The CDR3 region is CASGGYNEQFF. In DNA form, the CDR3 reads TGTGCCAGCGGGGGATACAATGAGCAGTTCTTC.

The table lists this clonotype with many counts. This chain uses TRBV28 with TRBJ2-7; D unclear. The CDR3 loop spans 13 amino acids. The V and J ends lost 4 bases and 5 bases respectively, with 12 bases between them. CDR1 MDHEN and CDR2 SYDVKM come from the germline V gene. Here the CDR3 reads CASSSRPTDEQYF. For the CDR3, the DNA is TGTGCCAGCAGTTCCCGGCCCACGGACGAGCAGTACTTC.

A note on this clonotype: This sequence may be a read error, since a much larger clone differs from it by one base. V and J are TRBV4-1 and TRBJ2-1; TRBD2 matches 10 bases. The CDR3 has 15 amino acids. In germline, CDR1 is MGHRA, CDR2 YSYEKL. CDR3 bases: TGCGCCAGCAGCCACCTAGCGGGAGTGGGGAATGCGCAGTTCTTC. This gives the protein CASSHLAGVGNAQFF.

This clonotype has ten or more counts. The chain recombines TRBV20-1 with TRBJ2-5, with 9 bases lining up with TRBD2. V was pared by 0 bases and J by 1 base, with 15 bases of the junction left unmatched. CDR3 length: 19 residues. Germline lookup yields CDR1 DFQATT and CDR2 SNEGSKA (reference sequence). The CDR3 DNA reads TGCAGTGCTAGAGATCAGGAGGCAATTTTGACTAGCGGCCAAGAGACCCAGTACTTC. Translating gives CSARDQEAILTSGQETQYF.

This clonotype was seen repeatedly, ten times or more. V gene TRBV20-1 combines with J gene TRBJ2-1; the D is unclear. CDR3 length: 13 residues. Germline lookup yields CDR1 DFQATT and CDR2 SNEGSKA (reference sequence). Trimming left V 6 bases short and J 3 bases short, with 12 bases between. CDR3 sequence reads: CSARRTVYNEQFF. The CDR3 DNA sequence: TGCAGTGCGCGACGGACGGTCTACAATGAGCAGTTCTTC.

This clonotype was counted many times. V usage is TRBV6-1 and J usage is TRBJ2-7; D could derive from TRBD1 or TRBD2 (5 bases each). The CDR3 has 14 residues. Germline V gene data show CDR1 as MNHNS and CDR2 as SASEGT. V lost 6 bases, J lost 3 bases, and 15 bases lay in between. In DNA, the CDR3 is TGTGCCAGCAGGGCCCTGGGACGCCACTACGAGCAGTACTTC. This translates into CASRALGRHYEQYF.

This clonotype was observed a handful of times. The DNA of the CDR3 is TGTGCCAGCATCCGACAGAACACCGGGGAGCTGTTTTTT. Residues: CASIRQNTGELFF. This chain uses TRBV28 with TRBJ2-2, with D unresolved. The CDR3 extends over 13 amino acids. V shed 7 bases and J shed 1 base, with 7 bases lying between them. Germline CDR1 MDHEN, CDR2 SYDVKM.

The chain has TRBV20-1 and TRBJ2-3, with 10 bases identical to TRBD2. CDR1 DFQATT and CDR2 SNEGSKA come from the germline V gene (reference sequence). This CDR3 region has 13 residues. J gave up 4 bases and V 6 bases, and 4 bases lay outside the gene matches. CDR3 in amino acids: CSAPAGGADTQYF. The CDR3 nucleotides are TGCAGTGCGCCAGCGGGAGGGGCAGATACGCAGTATTTT.

There are many counts of this clonotype. This chain joins TRBV20-1 and TRBJ2-5, with TRBD2 matching over 7 bases. The CDR3 runs to 13 residues. Germline V gives CDR1 DFQATT, CDR2 SNEGSKA (reference sequence). V lost 6 bases and J lost 3; bases outside the gene matches: 7. The CDR3 DNA is TGCAGTGCCTCGACGGGAGGAAAAGAGACCCAGTACTTC. Translating it yields CSASTGGKETQYF.